These 21 T cell receptor beta chains were all obtained from the same sample, sequenced in a study of human T cells and chemical hapten exposure. Time point noted: pre-sensitization, week 0. Treatment reported: therapeutic diphenylcyclopropenone sensitization with weekly scalp DPC. TCRdb used MiXCR to reprocess the RACE reads, holding one entry per CDR3 protein. The sample holds roughly 64,000 distinct CDR3 sequences, about 11% seen once. Specimen: whole blood, collected in connection with sensitization to the hapten diphenylcyclopropenone (DPC). All receptors come from a woman aged 40 to 50 with alopecia areata. Some clones in this sample may be carry-over from other donors' samples.

V usage is TRBV13 and J usage is TRBJ1-1; D possibly corresponds to TRBD1 (5 bases). V was trimmed by 0 bases and J by 1 base, leaving 9 bases between them. CDR1 PRHDT and CDR2 FYEKMQ come from the germline V gene (reference sequence). This CDR3 comprises 15 residues. CDR3 sequence (DNA): TGTGCCAGCAGCTTAGGTGGCCAGGGGAACACTGAAGCTTTCTTT. It yields the protein CASSLGGQGNTEAFF. Combining the CDR3 with reference TRBV13 and TRBJ1-1 gives the whole variable domain AAGVIQSPRHLIKEKRETATLKCYPIPRHDTVYWYQQGPGQDPQFLISFYEKMQSDKGSIPDRFSAQQFSDYHSELNMSSLELGDSALYFCASSLGGQGNTEAFFGQGTRLTVV.

Only a few counts were recorded for this clonotype. The gene calls are TRBV2 and TRBJ1-4; D perhaps matches TRBD1 (5 bases). With 11 bases removed from V and 4 bases from J, the gap between germline ends came to 14 bases. The CDR3 is 13 amino acids. The germline V gene has CDR1 SNHLY and CDR2 FYNNEI. The CDR3 spells CAAQGGFNEKLFF. The CDR3 DNA follows: TGTGCCGCCCAGGGCGGGTTTAATGAAAAACTGTTTTTT.

The chain has TRBV11-3 and TRBJ2-7, with a tentative D call TRBD2 (6 bases). This CDR3 spans 15 amino acids. V lost 6 bases and J 0 bases, leaving 15 bases between the germline ends. Looked up from germline, CDR1 is SGHNT and CDR2 is YENEEA. CDR3 sequence: CASRFPGVYSYEQYF. CDR3 bases: TGTGCCAGCAGATTCCCGGGGGTGTACTCCTACGAGCAGTACTTC.

This sequence joins TRBV4-3 and TRBJ2-2, with 7 bases lining up with TRBD1. Germline-derived CDR1 and CDR2 are LGHNA and YSLEER. This CDR3 is 15 amino acids long. J gave up 4 bases and V 3 bases, and 5 bases lay outside the gene matches. Here the CDR3 reads CASSQGQRSTGELFF. The CDR3 DNA sequence: TGCGCCAGCAGCCAGGGACAGAGATCCACCGGGGAGCTGTTTTTT.

The CDR3 DNA sequence: TGCGCCAGCAGCTTGGCTAGCGGGGTTTACAATGAGCAGTTCTTC. It specifies CASSLASGVYNEQFF. The J gene is TRBJ2-1, the V gene TRBV5-1; 9 bases are a match to TRBD2. Per the germline V gene, CDR1 is SGHRS and CDR2 is YFSETQ. J lost 4 bases, V lost 0 bases, and 2 bases had no gene match. The CDR3 covers 15 residues.

In its sample, this clonotype is large. The CDR3 loop is CASSDSGGGGTDTQYF. The CDR3 coding sequence is TGTGCCAGCAGTGACTCCGGGGGAGGGGGCACAGATACGCAGTATTTT. The rearrangement uses TRBV6-4 and TRBJ2-3; the match to TRBD2 covers 7 bases. V lost 0 bases, J lost 1 base, and 4 bases stayed unmatched. There are 16 residues in the CDR3. Germline V gene sequence: CDR1 MRHNA, CDR2 SNTAGT.

By share, this clonotype ranks as medium-sized (0.01 to 0.1%). The chain is built from TRBV20-1 and TRBJ2-3, with unresolved D. CDR1 and CDR2 from the germline V gene are DFQATT and SNEGSKA (reference sequence). V was pared by 1 base and J by 5 bases, with 4 bases between. The CDR3 has 11 amino acids. CDR3 in amino acids: CSARALDTQYF. CDR3 nucleotide sequence: TGCAGTGCTAGAGCTTTAGATACGCAGTATTTT.

In nucleotides, the CDR3 is TGTGCCAGCAGCCAGGGGACTAGCGGGAGGTGGGAGCAGTACTTC. Translation gives CASSQGTSGRWEQYF. The V call is TRBV3-1, the J call TRBJ2-7; 15 nucleotides align to TRBD2. The CDR3 runs to 15 residues. The V gene end was trimmed by 3 bases and the J gene end by 7 bases; junction bases not matched to a gene: 4. Germline CDR1 reads LGHDT; CDR2 reads YNNKEL (reference sequence).

The V call is TRBV3-1, the J call TRBJ2-7, with 7 bases lining up with TRBD2. Germline V CDR1 and CDR2: LGHDT, YNNKEL (reference sequence). This CDR3 comprises 14 residues. Trimming cost V 1 base and J 3 bases; bases outside gene matches: 3. The CDR3 loop is CASSQVVAGYEQYF. DNA of the CDR3: TGTGCCAGCAGCCAAGTTGTAGCGGGCTACGAGCAGTACTTC.

This clonotype was picked up a small number of times. The V and J genes are TRBV6-5 and TRBJ1-3; D unclear. The CDR3 has 14 amino acids. Per germline, CDR1 MNHEY and CDR2 SVGAGI. V lost 6 bases, J lost 3 bases, and 12 bases lay in between. CDR3 in amino acids: CASRATGLGNTIYF. CDR3 nucleotides: TGTGCCAGCAGGGCCACGGGTCTTGGAAACACCATATATTTT.

Note on this clonotype: The junction differs from germline at one of its ends, possibly a read error. CDR3 coding DNA: TGTGCCAGCAGTTTTGGTTCCGCTAATGAAAAACCGTTTTTT. Translated: CASSFGSANEKPFF. This chain connects TRBV27 to TRBJ1-4; no reliable D call. The CDR3 is 14 amino acids. CDR1 MNHEY and CDR2 SMNVEV come from the germline V gene (reference sequence).

This clonotype has at least ten counts. This chain joins TRBV12-3 or TRBV12-4 and TRBJ1-4; TRBD1 is a possible D gene (5 bases). CDR3 length: 14 amino acids. V gave up 3 bases and J gave up 4 bases, with 9 bases separating them. DNA of the CDR3: TGTGCCAGCAGTTTCGACAGCCATAATGAAAAACTGTTTTTT. Its translation is CASSFDSHNEKLFF.

This chain joins TRBV7-2 and TRBJ2-7, with D possibly matching TRBD1 (5 bases). This CDR3 spans 14 amino acids. V was trimmed by 5 bases and J by 1 base, leaving 12 bases between them. Germline V gene data show CDR1 as SGHTA and CDR2 as FQGNSA. This CDR3 is CASSPGWASYEQYF. CDR3 sequence (DNA): TGTGCCAGCAGCCCAGGGTGGGCGTCCTACGAGCAGTACTTC.

This clonotype was picked up many times. The chain couples TRBV14 to TRBJ2-2, with 9 nucleotides matching TRBD1. The junction had 1 base not matched to a gene; V was cut back by 1 base and J by 1 base. This CDR3 is 16 amino acids long. The germline V gene encodes CDR1 SGHDN and CDR2 FVKESK. The CDR3 nucleotides are TGTGCCAGCAGCCAAGGGGGACAGGGGAACACCGGGGAGCTGTTTTTT. Its protein is CASSQGGQGNTGELFF.

Only a few counts were recorded for this clonotype. J is TRBJ1-4 and V is TRBV5-1, with TRBD1 as a possible D gene (5 bases). Germline V gives CDR1 SGHRS, CDR2 YFSETQ. The length of the CDR3 is 14 residues. V was clipped by 7 bases and J by 5 bases, with 15 bases between them. CDR3 sequence (DNA): TGCGCCAGCTCTACGGGACGGGCAAATGAAAAACTGTTTTTT. This sequence encodes CASSTGRANEKLFF.

This clonotype was picked up many times. This rearrangement joins TRBV28 to TRBJ1-6; 9 bases fit TRBD1. V was pared by 2 bases and J by 8 bases, with 4 bases of the junction left unmatched. CDR1 is MDHEN and CDR2 is SYDVKM in the germline V gene. The CDR3 has 15 amino acids. CDR3 loop: CASSLRTGVYSPLHF. The CDR3 DNA sequence: TGTGCCAGCAGTTTAAGGACAGGGGTGTATTCACCCCTCCACTTT. The whole variable domain, remainder taken from reference TRBV28 and TRBJ1-6, is DVKVTQSSRYLVKRTGEKVFLECVQDMDHENMFWYRQDPGLGLRLIYFSYDVKMKEKGDIPEGYSVSREKKERFSLILESASTNQTSMYLCASSLRTGVYSPLHFGNGTRLTVT.

The chain employs TRBV18 and TRBJ1-1; TRBD1 matches at 11 bases. Germline-derived CDR1 and CDR2 are KGHSH and LQKENI. V shed 5 bases and J 5 bases; nucleotides not matched to a gene: 4. The CDR3 is 14 amino acids. Written as DNA, the CDR3 is TGTGCCAGCTCAACCGGGACAGGGGGTACTGAAGCTTTCTTT. Translating it yields CASSTGTGGTEAFF.

This clonotype showed up many times. The V and J genes are TRBV7-6 and TRBJ2-5; 7 bases are a match to TRBD2. J lost 1 base, V lost 4 bases, and 3 bases had no gene match. In germline, CDR1 is SGHVS, CDR2 FNYEAQ. The CDR3 totals 14 residues. CDR3 nucleotides: TGTGCCAGCAGCTCAGCGGGGCTCCAAGAGACCCAGTACTTC. This encodes CASSSAGLQETQYF.

The chain couples TRBV11-2 to TRBJ1-4, with D perhaps TRBD1 (5 bases). This CDR3 has 15 amino acids. Germline values: CDR1 SGHAT, CDR2 FQNNGV. Trimming shortened V by 3 bases and J by 4 bases, and 12 bases separated the two germline ends. CDR3 in amino acids: CASSFDRVNNEKLFF. CDR3 DNA sequence: TGTGCCAGCAGCTTCGACAGAGTGAATAATGAAAAACTGTTTTTT.

This clonotype came up many times. The chain uses TRBV6-6 and TRBJ2-7; D is possibly TRBD1 (7 bases). V was trimmed by 2 bases and J by 3 bases, leaving 17 bases between them. In germline, CDR1 is MNHNY, CDR2 SVGAGI (reference sequence). The CDR3 runs to 16 residues. In DNA form, the CDR3 reads TGTGCCAGCAGTTACCCTCGGGGGCAGGGGGACTACGAGCAGTACTTC. Its translation is CASSYPRGQGDYEQYF.

This clonotype was seen a few times. This rearrangement joins TRBV7-2 to TRBJ2-7; D gene unclear. CDR3 length: 13 amino acids. The germline V and J ends were trimmed by 2 bases and 2 bases, with 7 bases remaining between them. Germline CDR1 SGHTA, CDR2 FQGNSA. As DNA, the CDR3 is TGTGCCAGCAGCTTAAGTTGGACCTACGAGCAGTACTTC. Translated: CASSLSWTYEQYF.